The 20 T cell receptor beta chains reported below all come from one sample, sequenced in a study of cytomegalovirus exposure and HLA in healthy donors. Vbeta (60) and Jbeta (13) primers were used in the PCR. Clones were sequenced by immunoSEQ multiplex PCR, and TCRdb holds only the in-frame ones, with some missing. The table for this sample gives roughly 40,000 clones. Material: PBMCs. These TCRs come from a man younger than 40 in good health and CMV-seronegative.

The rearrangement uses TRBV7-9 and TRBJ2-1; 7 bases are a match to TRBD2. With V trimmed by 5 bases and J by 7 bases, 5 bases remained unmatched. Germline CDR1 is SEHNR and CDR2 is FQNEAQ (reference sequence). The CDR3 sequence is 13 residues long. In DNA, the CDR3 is TGTGCCAGCAGCCCCTCCGGGAGGAATGAGCAGTTCTTC. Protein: CASSPSGRNEQFF.

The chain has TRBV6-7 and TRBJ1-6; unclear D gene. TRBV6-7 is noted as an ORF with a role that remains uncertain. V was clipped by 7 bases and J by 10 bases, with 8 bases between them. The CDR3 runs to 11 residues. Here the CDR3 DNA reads TGTGCCAGCACCCTTCCCTCACCCCTCCACTTT. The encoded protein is CASTLPSPLHF.

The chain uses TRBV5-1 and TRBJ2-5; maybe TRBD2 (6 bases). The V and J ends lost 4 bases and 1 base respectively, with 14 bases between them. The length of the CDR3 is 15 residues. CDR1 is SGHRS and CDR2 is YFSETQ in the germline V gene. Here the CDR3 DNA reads TGCGCCAGCAGCCTGTCCGGGACTCCCCAAGAGACCCAGTACTTC. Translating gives CASSLSGTPQETQYF.

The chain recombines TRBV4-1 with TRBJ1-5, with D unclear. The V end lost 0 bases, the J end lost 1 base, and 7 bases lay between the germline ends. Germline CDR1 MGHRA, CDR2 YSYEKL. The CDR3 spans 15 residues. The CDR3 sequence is CASSQDSGSNQPQHF. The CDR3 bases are TGCGCCAGCAGCCAAGACAGTGGCAGCAATCAGCCCCAGCATTTT.

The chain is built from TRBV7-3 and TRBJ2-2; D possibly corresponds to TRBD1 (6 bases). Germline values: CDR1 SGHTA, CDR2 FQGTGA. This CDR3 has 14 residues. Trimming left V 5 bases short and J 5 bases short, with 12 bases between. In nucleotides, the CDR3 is TGTGCCAGCAGCGCCGGGACAAAAACCGGGGAGCTGTTTTTT. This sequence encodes CASSAGTKTGELFF.

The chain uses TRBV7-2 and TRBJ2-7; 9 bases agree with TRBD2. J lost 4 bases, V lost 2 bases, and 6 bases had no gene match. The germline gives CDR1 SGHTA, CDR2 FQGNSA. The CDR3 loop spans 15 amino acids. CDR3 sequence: CASSLIAGAVYEQYF. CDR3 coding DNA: TGTGCCAGCAGCTTAATAGCGGGAGCGGTATACGAGCAGTACTTC.

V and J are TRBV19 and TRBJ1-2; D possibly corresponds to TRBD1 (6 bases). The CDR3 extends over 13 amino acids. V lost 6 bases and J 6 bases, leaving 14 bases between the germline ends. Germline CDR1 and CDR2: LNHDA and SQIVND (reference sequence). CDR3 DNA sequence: TGTGCCAGTAGAGATGGGGGGGCGCATGGCTACACCTTC. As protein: CASRDGGAHGYTF.

The CDR3 sequence: CASSLSGSRNEQYF. In DNA form, the CDR3 reads TGTGCCAGCAGCCTTAGCGGGAGCCGGAACGAGCAGTACTTC. The chain recombines TRBV11-2 with TRBJ2-7, with 9 bases that match TRBD2. This CDR3 has 14 residues. Trimming at V came to 5 bases and at J to 5 bases, leaving 7 bases not matched to a gene. CDR1 SGHAT and CDR2 FQNNGV come from the germline V gene.

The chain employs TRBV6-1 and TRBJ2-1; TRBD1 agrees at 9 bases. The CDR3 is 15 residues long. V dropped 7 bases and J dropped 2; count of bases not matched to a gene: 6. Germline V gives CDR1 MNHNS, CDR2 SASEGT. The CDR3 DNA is TGTGCCAGCAACCGGGACAGGGAAACCTACAATGAGCAGTTCTTC. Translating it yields CASNRDRETYNEQFF.

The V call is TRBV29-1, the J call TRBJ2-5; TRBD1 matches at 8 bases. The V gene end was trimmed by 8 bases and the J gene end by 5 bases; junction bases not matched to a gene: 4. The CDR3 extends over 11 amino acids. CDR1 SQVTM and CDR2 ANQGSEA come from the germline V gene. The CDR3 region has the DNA TGCAGCTTACAGGGGGAGGAGACCCAGTACTTC. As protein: CSLQGEETQYF.

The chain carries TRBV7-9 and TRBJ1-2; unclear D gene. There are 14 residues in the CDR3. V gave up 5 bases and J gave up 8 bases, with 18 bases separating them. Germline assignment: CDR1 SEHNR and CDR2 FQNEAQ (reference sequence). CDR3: CASSPAAPSSGYTF. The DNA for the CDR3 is TGTGCCAGCAGCCCCGCGGCCCCCTCCTCGGGCTACACCTTC.

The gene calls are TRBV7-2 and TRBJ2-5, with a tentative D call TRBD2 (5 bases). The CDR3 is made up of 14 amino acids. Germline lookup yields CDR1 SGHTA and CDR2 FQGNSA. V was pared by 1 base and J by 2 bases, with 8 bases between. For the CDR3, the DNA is TGTGCCAGCAGCTTAGGAGGAGGTCAAGAGACCCAGTACTTC. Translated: CASSLGGGQETQYF.

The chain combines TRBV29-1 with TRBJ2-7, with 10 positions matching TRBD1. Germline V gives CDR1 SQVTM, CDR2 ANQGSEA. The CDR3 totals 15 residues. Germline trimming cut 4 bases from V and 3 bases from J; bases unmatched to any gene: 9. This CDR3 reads CSVVGTGARNYEQYF. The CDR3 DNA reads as TGCAGCGTTGTGGGGACAGGGGCTAGGAACTACGAGCAGTACTTC.

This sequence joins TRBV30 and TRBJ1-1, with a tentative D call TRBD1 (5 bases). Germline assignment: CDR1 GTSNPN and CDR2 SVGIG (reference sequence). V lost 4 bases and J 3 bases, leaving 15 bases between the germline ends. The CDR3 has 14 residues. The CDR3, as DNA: TGTGCCTGGAACCAGGGAGGTTTCGACACTGAAGCTTTCTTT. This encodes CAWNQGGFDTEAFF.

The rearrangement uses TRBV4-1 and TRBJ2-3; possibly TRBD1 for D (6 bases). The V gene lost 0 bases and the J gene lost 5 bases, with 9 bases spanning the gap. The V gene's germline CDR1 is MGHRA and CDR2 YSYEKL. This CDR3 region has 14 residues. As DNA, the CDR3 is TGCGCCAGCAGCCAAGACCCCAGGGGAGATACGCAGTATTTT. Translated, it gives CASSQDPRGDTQYF.

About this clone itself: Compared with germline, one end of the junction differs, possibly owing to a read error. CDR3: CAGSVHGADTGELFF. For the CDR3, the DNA is TGTGCCGGGAGTGTACATGGTGCGGACACCGGGGAGCTGTTTTTT. The V call is TRBV30, the J call TRBJ2-2; D might be TRBD2 (5 bases). Germline V gene data show CDR1 as GTSNPN and CDR2 as SVGIG (reference sequence). There are 15 residues in the CDR3. Full variable domain (remainder filled in from reference TRBV30 and TRBJ2-2): SQTIHQWPATLVQPVGSPLSLECTVEGTSNPNLYWYRQAAGRGLQLLFYSVGIGQISSEVPQNLSASRPQDRQFILSSKKLLLSDSGFYLCAGSVHGADTGELFFGEGSRLTVL.

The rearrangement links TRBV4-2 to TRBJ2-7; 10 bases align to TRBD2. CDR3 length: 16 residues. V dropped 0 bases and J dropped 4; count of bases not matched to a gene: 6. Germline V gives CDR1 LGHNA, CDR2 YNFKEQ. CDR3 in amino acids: CASSQEASGSVYEQYF. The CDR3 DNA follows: TGTGCCAGCAGCCAAGAGGCTAGCGGGAGTGTTTACGAGCAGTACTTC.

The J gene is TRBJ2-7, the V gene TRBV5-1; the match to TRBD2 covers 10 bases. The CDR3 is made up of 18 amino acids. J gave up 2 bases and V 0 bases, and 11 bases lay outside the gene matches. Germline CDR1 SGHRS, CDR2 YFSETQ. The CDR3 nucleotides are TGCGCCAGCAGCTTGGCCAAGAGGTCTAGCGGGAGAGCCTACGAGCAGTACTTC. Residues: CASSLAKRSSGRAYEQYF.

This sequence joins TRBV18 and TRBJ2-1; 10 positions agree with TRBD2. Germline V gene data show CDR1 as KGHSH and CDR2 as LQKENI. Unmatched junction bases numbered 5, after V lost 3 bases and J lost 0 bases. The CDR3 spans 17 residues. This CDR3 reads CASSPVLAGGSYNEQFF. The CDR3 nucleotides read TGTGCCAGCTCACCGGTATTAGCGGGAGGCTCCTACAATGAGCAGTTCTTC.

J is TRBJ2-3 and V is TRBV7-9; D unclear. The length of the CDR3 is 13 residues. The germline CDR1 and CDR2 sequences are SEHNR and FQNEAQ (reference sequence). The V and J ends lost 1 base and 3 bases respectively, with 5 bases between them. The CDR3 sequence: CASSLDQTDTQYF. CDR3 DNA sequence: TGTGCCAGCAGCTTAGATCAGACAGATACGCAGTATTTT.